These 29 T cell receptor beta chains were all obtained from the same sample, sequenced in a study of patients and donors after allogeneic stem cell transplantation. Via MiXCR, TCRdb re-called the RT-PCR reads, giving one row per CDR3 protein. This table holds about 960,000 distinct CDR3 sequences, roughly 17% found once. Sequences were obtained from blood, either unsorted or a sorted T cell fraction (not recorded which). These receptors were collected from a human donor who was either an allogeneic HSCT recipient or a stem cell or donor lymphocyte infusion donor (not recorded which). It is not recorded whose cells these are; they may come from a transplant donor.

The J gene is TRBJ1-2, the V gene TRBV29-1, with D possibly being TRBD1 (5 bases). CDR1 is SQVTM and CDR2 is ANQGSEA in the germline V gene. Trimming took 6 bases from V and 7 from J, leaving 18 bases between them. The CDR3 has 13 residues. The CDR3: CSVGVLGPSGYTF. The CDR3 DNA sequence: TGCAGCGTGGGCGTTTTGGGACCGAGTGGCTACACCTTC.

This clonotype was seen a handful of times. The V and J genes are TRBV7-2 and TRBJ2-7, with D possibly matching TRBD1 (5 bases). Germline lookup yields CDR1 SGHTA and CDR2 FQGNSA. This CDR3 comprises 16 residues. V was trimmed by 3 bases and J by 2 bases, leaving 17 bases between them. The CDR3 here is CASSLVGASPTYEQYF. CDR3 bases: TGTGCCAGCAGCTTGGTAGGGGCAAGCCCTACCTACGAGCAGTACTTC.

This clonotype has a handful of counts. The CDR3 sequence: CASSGTYSADTEAFF. CDR3 in DNA: TGTGCCAGCAGCGGGACTTACTCGGCGGACACTGAAGCTTTCTTT. The chain recombines TRBV3-1 with TRBJ1-1; possibly TRBD1 for D (5 bases). CDR1 LGHDT and CDR2 YNNKEL come from the germline V gene (reference sequence). The CDR3 runs 15 residues. With 5 bases removed from V and 3 bases from J, the gap between germline ends came to 16 bases.

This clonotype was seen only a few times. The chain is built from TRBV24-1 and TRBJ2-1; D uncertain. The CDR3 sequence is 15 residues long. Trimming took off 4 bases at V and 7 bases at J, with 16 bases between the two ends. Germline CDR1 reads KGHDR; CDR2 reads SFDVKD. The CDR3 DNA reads TGTGCCACCAGTGACCGGACGGCACGTAGGAATGAGCAGTTCTTC. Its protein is CATSDRTARRNEQFF.

Written as DNA, the CDR3 is TGCAGTGCTAGGGGCGGGCCTAATGAGCAGTTCTTC. Its translation: CSARGGPNEQFF. The chain recombines TRBV20-1 with TRBJ2-1, with a weak D call TRBD2 (5 bases). This CDR3 is built from 12 residues. V dropped 3 bases and J dropped 7 bases, with 10 bases sitting between them. Germline values: CDR1 DFQATT, CDR2 SNEGSKA (reference sequence).

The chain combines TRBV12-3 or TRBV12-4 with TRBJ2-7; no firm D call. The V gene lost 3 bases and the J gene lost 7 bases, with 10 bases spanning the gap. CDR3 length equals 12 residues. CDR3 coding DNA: TGTGCCAGCAGTTTCAGGATGGGGGAGCAGTACTTC. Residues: CASSFRMGEQYF.

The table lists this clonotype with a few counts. The DNA for the CDR3 is TGTGCCAGCAGCGTGACAGGGATAGGGGATCAGCCCCAGCATTTT. Translated, it gives CASSVTGIGDQPQHF. This chain joins TRBV7-2 and TRBJ1-5; 7 positions agree with TRBD1. V shed 5 bases and J 5 bases; nucleotides not matched to a gene: 9. This CDR3 spans 15 amino acids. Germline CDR1 reads SGHTA; CDR2 reads FQGNSA.

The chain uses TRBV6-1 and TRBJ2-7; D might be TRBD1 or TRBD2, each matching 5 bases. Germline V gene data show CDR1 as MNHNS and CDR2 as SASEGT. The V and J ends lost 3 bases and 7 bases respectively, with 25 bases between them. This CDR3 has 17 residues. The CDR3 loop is CASSDQKVGPLFLEQYF. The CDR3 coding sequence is TGTGCCAGCAGTGACCAGAAGGTGGGACCGCTTTTTTTAGAGCAGTACTTC.

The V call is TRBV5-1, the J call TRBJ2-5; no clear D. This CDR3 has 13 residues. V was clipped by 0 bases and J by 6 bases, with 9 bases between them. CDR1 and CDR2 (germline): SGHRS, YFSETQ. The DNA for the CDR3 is TGCGCCAGCAGCTTGGACTACCTCAAGACCCAGTACTTC. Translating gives CASSLDYLKTQYF.

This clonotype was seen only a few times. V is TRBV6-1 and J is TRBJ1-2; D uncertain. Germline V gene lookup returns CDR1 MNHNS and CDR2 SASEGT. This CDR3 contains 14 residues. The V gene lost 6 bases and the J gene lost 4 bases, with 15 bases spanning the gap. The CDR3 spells CASRGPGIPYGYTF. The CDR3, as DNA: TGTGCCAGCAGAGGGCCCGGGATACCCTATGGCTACACCTTC.

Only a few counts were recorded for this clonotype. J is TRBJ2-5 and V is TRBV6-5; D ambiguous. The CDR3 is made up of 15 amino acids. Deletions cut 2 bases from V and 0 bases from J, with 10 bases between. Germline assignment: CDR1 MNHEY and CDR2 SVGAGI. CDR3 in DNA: TGTGCCAGCAGTTACGATACGCCGTACCAAGAGACCCAGTACTTC. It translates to CASSYDTPYQETQYF.

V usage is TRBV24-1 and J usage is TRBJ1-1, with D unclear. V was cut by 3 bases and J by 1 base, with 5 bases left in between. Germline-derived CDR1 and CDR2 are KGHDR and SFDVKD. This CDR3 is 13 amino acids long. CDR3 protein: CATSDGRNTEAFF. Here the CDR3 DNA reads TGTGCCACCAGTGATGGGCGGAACACTGAAGCTTTCTTT.

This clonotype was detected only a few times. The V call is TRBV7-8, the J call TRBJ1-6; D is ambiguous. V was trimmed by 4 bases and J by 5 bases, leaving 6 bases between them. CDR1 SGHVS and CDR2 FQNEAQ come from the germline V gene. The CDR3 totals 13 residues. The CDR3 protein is CASSSPNNSPLHF. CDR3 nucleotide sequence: TGTGCCAGCAGCTCCCCGAATAATTCACCCCTCCACTTT.

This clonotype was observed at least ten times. The CDR3 sequence: CASSINLSGNTIYF. For the CDR3, the DNA is TGTGCCAGTAGTATAAACTTATCTGGAAACACCATATATTTT. V usage is TRBV19 and J usage is TRBJ1-3; D gene ambiguous. Deletions cut 2 bases from V and 1 base from J, with 6 bases between. The CDR3 consists of 14 residues. CDR1 and CDR2 from the germline V gene are LNHDA and SQIVND (reference sequence).

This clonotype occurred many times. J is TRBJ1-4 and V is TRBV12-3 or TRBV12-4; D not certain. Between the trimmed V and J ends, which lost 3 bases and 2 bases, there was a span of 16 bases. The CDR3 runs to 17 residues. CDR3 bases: TGTGCCAGCAGTTTGGGTCTCGGGCAGCTCACTAATGAAAAACTGTTTTTT. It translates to CASSLGLGQLTNEKLFF.

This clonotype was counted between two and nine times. The CDR3 region has the DNA TGCGCCAGCAGCCAAGATCGGAGCCGGTGGGAGACCCAGTACTTC. Amino acid sequence: CASSQDRSRWETQYF. The chain employs TRBV4-3 and TRBJ2-5, with unresolved D. CDR1 and CDR2 (germline): LGHNA, YSLEER. This CDR3 has 15 amino acids. The V end was cut by 0 bases, the J end by 5 bases, with 13 bases between.

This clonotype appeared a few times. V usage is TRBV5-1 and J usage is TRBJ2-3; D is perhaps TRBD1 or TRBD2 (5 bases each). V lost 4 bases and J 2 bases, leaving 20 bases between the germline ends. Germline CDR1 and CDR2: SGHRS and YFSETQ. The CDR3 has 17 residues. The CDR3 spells CASSIIPGAGVTDTQYF. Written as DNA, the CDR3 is TGCGCCAGCAGCATTATCCCCGGGGCCGGAGTCACAGATACGCAGTATTTT.

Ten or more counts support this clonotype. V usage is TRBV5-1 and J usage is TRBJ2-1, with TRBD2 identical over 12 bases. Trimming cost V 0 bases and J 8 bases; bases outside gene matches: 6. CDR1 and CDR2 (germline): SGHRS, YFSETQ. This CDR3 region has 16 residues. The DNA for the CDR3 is TGCGCCAGCAGCTTGGAGACTAGCGGGAGCCCTTATGAGCAGTTCTTC. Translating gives CASSLETSGSPYEQFF.

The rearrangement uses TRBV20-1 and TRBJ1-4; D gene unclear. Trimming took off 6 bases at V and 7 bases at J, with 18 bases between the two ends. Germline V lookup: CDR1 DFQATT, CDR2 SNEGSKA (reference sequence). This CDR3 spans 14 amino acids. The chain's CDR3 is CSARPNKWGEKLFF. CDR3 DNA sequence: TGCAGTGCCCGTCCAAATAAATGGGGTGAAAAACTGTTTTTT.

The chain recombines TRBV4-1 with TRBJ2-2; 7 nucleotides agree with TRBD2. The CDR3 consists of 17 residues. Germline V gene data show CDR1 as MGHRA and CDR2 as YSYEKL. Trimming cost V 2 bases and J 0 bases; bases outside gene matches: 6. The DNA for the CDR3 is TGCGCCAGCAGCCAATTCCCTGGACTAGCGAACACCGGGGAGCTGTTTTTT. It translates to CASSQFPGLANTGELFF.

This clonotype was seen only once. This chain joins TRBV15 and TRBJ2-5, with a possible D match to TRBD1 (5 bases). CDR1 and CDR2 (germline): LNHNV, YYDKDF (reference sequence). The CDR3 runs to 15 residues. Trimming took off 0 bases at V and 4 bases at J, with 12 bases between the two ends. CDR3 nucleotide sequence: TGTGCCACCAGCAGAGAAGGGGCTGTGGGAGAGACCCAGTACTTC. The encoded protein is CATSREGAVGETQYF.

CDR3 in amino acids: CSVELGFEAFF. CDR3 DNA sequence: TGCAGCGTTGAATTGGGTTTCGAAGCTTTCTTT. The gene calls are TRBV29-1 and TRBJ1-1; D unclear. CDR1 and CDR2 from the germline V gene are SQVTM and ANQGSEA. CDR3 length: 11 amino acids. The V and J ends lost 2 bases and 8 bases respectively, with 9 bases between them.

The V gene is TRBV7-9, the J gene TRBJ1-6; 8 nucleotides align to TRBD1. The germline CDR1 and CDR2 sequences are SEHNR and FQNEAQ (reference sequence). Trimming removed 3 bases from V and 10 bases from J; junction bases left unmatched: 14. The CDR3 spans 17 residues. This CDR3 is CASSFTSGTGHGSPLHF. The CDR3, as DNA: TGTGCCAGCAGCTTCACCTCCGGGACAGGTCATGGATCACCCCTCCACTTT. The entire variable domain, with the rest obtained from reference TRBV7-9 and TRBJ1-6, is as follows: DTGVSQNPRHKITKRGQNVTFRCDPISEHNRLYWYRQTLGQGPEFLTYFQNEAQLEKSRLLSDRFSAERPKGSFSTLEIQRTEQGDSAMYLCASSFTSGTGHGSPLHFGNGTRLTVT.

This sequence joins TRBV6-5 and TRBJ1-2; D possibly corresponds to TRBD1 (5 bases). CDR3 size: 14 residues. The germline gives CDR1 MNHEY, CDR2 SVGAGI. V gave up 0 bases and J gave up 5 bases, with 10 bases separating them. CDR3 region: CASSYSRQTYGYTF. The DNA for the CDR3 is TGTGCCAGCAGTTACTCCAGACAGACTTATGGCTACACCTTC.

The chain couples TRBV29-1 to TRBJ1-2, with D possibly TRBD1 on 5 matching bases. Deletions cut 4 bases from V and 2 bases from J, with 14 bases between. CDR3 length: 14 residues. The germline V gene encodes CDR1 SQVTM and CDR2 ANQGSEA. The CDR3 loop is CSVVGKGSNYGYTF. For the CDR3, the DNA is TGCAGCGTTGTGGGTAAGGGGTCCAACTATGGCTACACCTTC.

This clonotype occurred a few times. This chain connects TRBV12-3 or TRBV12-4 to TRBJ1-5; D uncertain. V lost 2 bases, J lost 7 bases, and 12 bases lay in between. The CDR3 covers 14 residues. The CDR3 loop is CASSLRPFGQPQHF. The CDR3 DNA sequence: TGTGCCAGCAGTTTACGGCCTTTCGGACAGCCCCAGCATTTT.

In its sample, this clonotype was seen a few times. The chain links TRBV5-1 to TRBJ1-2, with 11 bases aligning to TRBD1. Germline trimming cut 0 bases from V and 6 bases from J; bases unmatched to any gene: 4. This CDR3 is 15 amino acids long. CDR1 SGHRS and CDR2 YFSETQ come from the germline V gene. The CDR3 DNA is TGCGCCAGCAGCTTGGCTGGACAGGGGGCTAATGGCTACACCTTC. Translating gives CASSLAGQGANGYTF.

This chain's CDR3 is CASSPGGYANTEAFF. Here the CDR3 DNA reads TGTGCCAGCAGCCCTGGAGGTTACGCGAACACTGAAGCTTTCTTT. V usage is TRBV9 and J usage is TRBJ1-1; D uncertain. The germline V gene encodes CDR1 SGDLS and CDR2 YYNGEE. Trimming removed 4 bases from V and 1 base from J, with 14 bases in between. This CDR3 is built from 15 residues. Full variable domain (remainder filled in from reference TRBV9 and TRBJ1-1): DSGVTQTPKHLITATGQRVTLRCSPRSGDLSVYWYQQSLDQGLQFLIQYYNGEERAKGNILERFSAQQFPDLHSELNLSSLELGDSALYFCASSPGGYANTEAFFGQGTRLTVV.

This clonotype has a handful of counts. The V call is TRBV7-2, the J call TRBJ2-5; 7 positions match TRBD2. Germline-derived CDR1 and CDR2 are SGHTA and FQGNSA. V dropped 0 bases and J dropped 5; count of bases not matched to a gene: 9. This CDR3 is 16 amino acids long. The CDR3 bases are TGTGCCAGCAGCTTAGCTCCAGGCGGGGGAGTCGAGACCCAGTACTTC. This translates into CASSLAPGGGVETQYF. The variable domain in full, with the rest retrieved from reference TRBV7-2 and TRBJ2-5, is GAGVSQSPSNKVTEKGKDVELRCDPISGHTALYWYRQSLGQGLEFLIYFQGNSAPDKSGLPSDRFSAERTGGSVSTLTIQRTQQEDSAVYLCASSLAPGGGVETQYFGPGTRLLVL.